The sample holds one count of the clone carrying this T cell receptor beta chain. Its antigen is currently unknown. This sample stems from a study of regulatory and conventional T cells in RAG deficiency. The sorted regulatory T cells were CD4+, CD25-high and CD127-low, with genomic DNA sequenced. Profiled with immunoSEQ multiplex PCR; TCRdb holds only in-frame clones, not every one. The table shows over 8,500 clones, with 70% to 90% occurring only once. CDR1 and CDR2 from the germline V gene are LNHNV and YYDKDF (reference sequence). V was trimmed by 0 bases and J by 6 bases, leaving 14 bases between them. CDR3 size: 16 residues. Points from the study as a whole: Omenn CD25-high CD127-low cells may be activated cells, not true Tregs. Omenn patients showed >80% Treg-Tconv overlap and shorter CDR3 lengths. Omenn syndrome and CID/AS patients had around 100-fold fewer unique Treg TCR beta sequences, versus 9.5 to 10-fold elsewhere.

This sample also appeared in a second study, on regulatory T cells. Per that study: The primer mix had 52 TRBV and 13 TRBJ primers. Patient repertoires had restricted TRB V-J pairs and skewed V and J usage, most in Tregs.

The chain couples TRBV15 to TRBJ1-4; D unresolved. The clonotype was recovered from a human donor in good health. The sample comprised Tregs sorted from blood. Here the CDR3 DNA reads TGTGCCACCAGCAGAGAATTGGGTGGTGAGGATGAAAAACTGTTTTTT. It codes for CATSRELGGEDEKLFF.